The 25 T cell receptor beta chains below were found in one sample sequenced in a study of blood T cell repertoires in COVID-19. TCRdb's copy holds only in-frame clones and misses some; the assay was immunoSEQ multiplex PCR. This sample has about 230,000 clones, with 83% found just once. The sequenced material came from peripheral blood. These TCRs come from a woman in her 70s with active or convalescent COVID-19.

The CDR3 loop is CASSLEGGAYETQYF. The CDR3 region has the DNA TGTGCCAGCAGCTTAGAAGGGGGGGCCTATGAGACCCAGTACTTC. The rearrangement uses TRBV7-6 and TRBJ2-5, with D possibly TRBD2 on 7 matching bases. CDR3 length equals 15 residues. Trimming took 1 base from V and 5 from J, leaving 14 bases between them. Germline-derived CDR1 and CDR2 are SGHVS and FNYEAQ.

This clone was picked up a small number of times. CDR3 in amino acids: CAWMPGQGAYGYTF. CDR3 sequence (DNA): TGTGCCTGGATGCCTGGACAGGGGGCGTATGGCTACACCTTC. The chain recombines TRBV30 with TRBJ1-2; 11 bases match TRBD1. With V trimmed by 4 bases and J by 5 bases, 6 bases remained unmatched. Germline CDR1 is GTSNPN and CDR2 is SVGIG (reference sequence). There are 14 residues in the CDR3. The variable domain in full, completed from reference TRBV30 and TRBJ1-2, reads SQTIHQWPATLVQPVGSPLSLECTVEGTSNPNLYWYRQAAGRGLQLLFYSVGIGQISSEVPQNLSASRPQDRQFILSSKKLLLSDSGFYLCAWMPGQGAYGYTFGSGTRLTVV.

The V gene is TRBV25-1, the J gene TRBJ1-2, with D possibly TRBD1 on 5 matching bases. Germline V gives CDR1 MGHDK, CDR2 SYGVNS. Trimming removed 4 bases from V and 5 bases from J, with 8 bases in between. The CDR3 totals 12 residues. The CDR3 coding sequence is TGTGCCAGCAGTGGAAGACAGTATGGCTACACCTTC. It codes for CASSGRQYGYTF.

The V gene is TRBV27, the J gene TRBJ2-7, with no clear D. Germline CDR1 is MNHEY and CDR2 is SMNVEV (reference sequence). The CDR3 totals 14 residues. Trimming stripped 0 bases from V and 3 bases from J, with 9 bases between. CDR3 bases: TGTGCCAGCAGTTTATCGAACTCTGTCTACGAGCAGTACTTC. The encoded protein is CASSLSNSVYEQYF.

The table lists this clone with a count of one. This chain connects TRBV7-2 to TRBJ1-5; D is perhaps TRBD1 (6 bases). CDR3 length: 15 residues. CDR1 is SGHTA and CDR2 is FQGNSA in the germline V gene. V lost 1 base, J lost 5 bases, and 12 bases lay in between. The CDR3 loop reads CASSLGMTGDQPQHF. The CDR3 DNA sequence: TGTGCCAGCAGCTTAGGCATGACAGGAGATCAGCCCCAGCATTTT. Full variable domain (rest looked up from reference TRBV7-2 and TRBJ1-5): GAGVSQSPSNKVTEKGKDVELRCDPISGHTALYWYRQSLGQGLEFLIYFQGNSAPDKSGLPSDRFSAERTGGSVSTLTIQRTQQEDSAVYLCASSLGMTGDQPQHFGDGTRLSIL.

This rearrangement joins TRBV1 to TRBJ2-5; the tabulated D call, TRBD2, remains unverified against the DNA. TRBV1 is assigned pseudogene status. CDR3 size: 11 residues. The CDR3 spells CTSSDLETQYF. The CDR3 nucleotides read TGCACCAGCAGCGACTTAGAGACCCAGTACTTC.

This clone appeared once. This rearrangement joins TRBV7-2 to TRBJ2-7, with D possibly TRBD1 on 6 matching bases. The CDR3 has 13 amino acids. Germline V gives CDR1 SGHTA, CDR2 FQGNSA. Deletions cut 3 bases from V and 5 bases from J, with 11 bases between. The CDR3 DNA sequence: TGTGCCAGCAGCTTTAAGGGGGAGAACGAGCAGTACTTC. This codes for CASSFKGENEQYF.

The chain joins TRBV6-5 to TRBJ1-1, with TRBD1 as a possible D gene (6 bases). The germline gives CDR1 MNHEY, CDR2 SVGAGI. The CDR3 covers 14 residues. The V gene lost 9 bases and the J gene lost 1 base, with 15 bases spanning the gap. The CDR3 bases are TGTGCCAGTACCCCGGGACACCAGAACACTGAAGCTTTCTTT. Its translation: CASTPGHQNTEAFF.

The chain combines TRBV5-1 with TRBJ1-1; D not certain. This CDR3 has 14 residues. The germline V and J ends were trimmed by 0 bases and 0 bases, with 6 bases remaining between them. From germline, CDR1 is SGHRS and CDR2 YFSETQ. The CDR3, as DNA: TGCGCCAGCAGCTTGGATCCTTTGAACACTGAAGCTTTCTTT. Translation gives CASSLDPLNTEAFF.

This clone was counted a few times. This chain joins TRBV7-8 and TRBJ1-2, with D perhaps matching TRBD1 (6 bases). Germline CDR1 is SGHVS and CDR2 is FQNEAQ. V was shortened by 4 bases and J by 4 bases, with 13 bases between the two germline ends. The CDR3 is 14 residues long. The chain's CDR3 is CASSSHREGYGYTF. Written as DNA, the CDR3 is TGTGCCAGCAGCTCGCACAGGGAGGGCTATGGCTACACCTTC.

The V call is TRBV5-4, the J call TRBJ1-2, with 7 nucleotides matching TRBD1. The V and J ends lost 6 bases and 6 bases, in that order; junction bases with no gene match: 8. CDR1 is SGHNT, CDR2 YYREEE, per germline (reference sequence). The CDR3 spans 13 residues. In DNA, the CDR3 is TGTGCCAGCAACCCACAGGGGATTGATGGCTACACCTTC. As protein: CASNPQGIDGYTF.

Concerning this clone itself: One end of the junction varies from germline; a read error may be responsible. This chain uses TRBV4-3 with TRBJ2-2; no clear D gene. CDR1 LGHNA and CDR2 YSLEER come from the germline V gene. The CDR3 has 15 residues. CDR3: CASSQDRINSGELFF. For the CDR3, the DNA is TGCGCCAGCAGCCAAGATCGTATTAACAGCGGGGAGCTGTTTTTT.

The rearrangement uses TRBV19 and TRBJ1-1; 8 bases align to TRBD1. There are 14 residues in the CDR3. The germline V gene has CDR1 LNHDA and CDR2 SQIVND (reference sequence). V gave up 6 bases and J gave up 7 bases; unmatched junction bases: 10. CDR3 DNA: TGTGCCAGTAGGAGGGGACAGGAGCACCGTGAAGCTTTCTTT. Its translation is CASRRGQEHREAFF.

The chain is built from TRBV24-1 and TRBJ2-1; tentative D call: TRBD2 (5 bases). The germline V gene has CDR1 KGHDR and CDR2 SFDVKD. Trimming removed 6 bases from V and 1 base from J, with 6 bases in between. The CDR3 has 13 residues. CDR3 nucleotide sequence: TGTGCCACCAGTTCGGGATCCTACAATGAGCAGTTCTTC. Translating it yields CATSSGSYNEQFF.

The V and J genes are TRBV7-8 and TRBJ2-5, with D possibly matching TRBD2 (5 bases). The CDR3 extends over 14 amino acids. Germline V CDR1 and CDR2: SGHVS, FQNEAQ. V lost 5 bases and J lost 4, with 14 bases in between. CDR3 residues: CASSRAVGRETQYF. In nucleotides, the CDR3 is TGTGCCAGCAGCCGAGCGGTGGGCCGAGAGACCCAGTACTTC.

This clone was picked up a small number of times. CDR3 sequence reads: CASSLLGDRGTEAFF. The CDR3 DNA reads TGTGCCAGCAGCTTATTAGGGGACAGGGGTACTGAAGCTTTCTTT. The chain carries TRBV11-2 and TRBJ1-1; 10 bases agree with TRBD1. Germline CDR1 is SGHAT and CDR2 is FQNNGV. This CDR3 spans 15 amino acids. Trimming took 2 bases from V and 5 from J; bases not matched to a gene: 5.

This clone was counted only a few times. The V gene is TRBV6-5, the J gene TRBJ1-2, with D possibly matching TRBD1 (6 bases). The CDR3 totals 12 residues. Germline V gene sequence: CDR1 MNHEY, CDR2 SVGAGI. V gave up 6 bases and J gave up 8 bases, with 13 bases separating them. The CDR3 region is CASSNRVTGYTF. CDR3 in DNA: TGTGCCAGCAGCAACAGGGTTACCGGCTACACCTTC.

The count of this clone is one. The V call is TRBV9, the J call TRBJ2-1, with D tentatively TRBD2 (6 bases). The germline V gene encodes CDR1 SGDLS and CDR2 YYNGEE. The CDR3 covers 17 residues. The germline V and J ends were trimmed by 4 bases and 5 bases, with 22 bases remaining between them. CDR3 loop: CASSPRTWRGGDNEQFF. CDR3 DNA sequence: TGTGCCAGCAGCCCCCGGACCTGGCGGGGAGGCGACAATGAGCAGTTCTTC.

The rearrangement uses TRBV30 and TRBJ1-3, with TRBD1 identical over 7 bases. This CDR3 is built from 13 residues. Germline V gives CDR1 GTSNPN, CDR2 SVGIG (reference sequence). Trimming removed 8 bases from V and 0 bases from J; junction bases left unmatched: 4. CDR3 in DNA: TGTGCCCTGGGACAGAGCTCTGGAAACACCATATATTTT. Residues: CALGQSSGNTIYF.

J is TRBJ2-1 and V is TRBV10-1; D not resolved. V was cut by 4 bases and J by 8 bases, with 6 bases left in between. Germline V gene data show CDR1 as WNHNN and CDR2 as SYGVQD (reference sequence). CDR3 length: 11 residues. CDR3 loop: CASSGEDEQFF. The CDR3 DNA is TGCGCCAGCAGTGGAGAGGATGAGCAGTTCTTC.

The V gene is TRBV18, the J gene TRBJ2-3; tentative D call: TRBD1 (5 bases). V lost 0 bases and J lost 5, with 9 bases in between. CDR3 length equals 14 residues. CDR1 and CDR2 (germline): KGHSH, LQKENI. The CDR3 is CASSPPGVQDTQYF. CDR3 nucleotide sequence: TGTGCCAGCTCACCACCAGGGGTCCAAGATACGCAGTATTTT. The variable domain in full, with the rest retrieved from reference TRBV18 and TRBJ2-3, is NAGVMQNPRHLVRRRGQEARLRCSPMKGHSHVYWYRQLPEEGLKFMVYLQKENIIDESGMPKERFSAEFPKEGPSILRIQQVVRGDSAAYFCASSPPGVQDTQYFGPGTRLTVL.

The chain recombines TRBV10-3 with TRBJ2-3; 10 positions match TRBD2. The CDR3 has 15 amino acids. J lost 3 bases, V lost 3 bases, and 3 bases had no gene match. Germline-derived CDR1 and CDR2 are ENHRY and SYGVKD. CDR3 sequence: CAISDSGGATDTQYF. The CDR3, as DNA: TGTGCCATCAGTGACAGCGGGGGGGCAACAGATACGCAGTATTTT.

The chain uses TRBV29-1 and TRBJ2-3; 11 bases map to TRBD2. J was trimmed by 0 bases and V by 8 bases; bases with no gene match: 4. The V gene's germline CDR1 is SQVTM and CDR2 ANQGSEA. The CDR3 has 14 residues. CDR3 sequence reads: CSSRTSGSTDTQYF. CDR3 bases: TGCAGCAGCAGGACTAGCGGGAGCACAGATACGCAGTATTTT.

This chain joins TRBV7-9 and TRBJ1-3, with D possibly matching TRBD1 (5 bases). Trimming removed 0 bases from V and 3 bases from J, with 12 bases in between. This CDR3 is 16 amino acids long. Germline values: CDR1 SEHNR, CDR2 FQNEAQ (reference sequence). The CDR3 nucleotides are TGTGCCAGCAGCTTAGCGGCTGACAGATATGGAAACACCATATATTTT. Translated, it gives CASSLAADRYGNTIYF.

The V and J genes are TRBV19 and TRBJ2-2; TRBD2 matches 10 bases. V dropped 1 base and J dropped 7; count of bases not matched to a gene: 9. Germline V gene lookup returns CDR1 LNHDA and CDR2 SQIVND (reference sequence). This CDR3 region has 17 residues. The DNA for the CDR3 is TGTGCCAGTAGTATAGGTCGAGCGGGAGGGCTCATCGGGGAGCTGTTTTTT. Residues: CASSIGRAGGLIGELFF.